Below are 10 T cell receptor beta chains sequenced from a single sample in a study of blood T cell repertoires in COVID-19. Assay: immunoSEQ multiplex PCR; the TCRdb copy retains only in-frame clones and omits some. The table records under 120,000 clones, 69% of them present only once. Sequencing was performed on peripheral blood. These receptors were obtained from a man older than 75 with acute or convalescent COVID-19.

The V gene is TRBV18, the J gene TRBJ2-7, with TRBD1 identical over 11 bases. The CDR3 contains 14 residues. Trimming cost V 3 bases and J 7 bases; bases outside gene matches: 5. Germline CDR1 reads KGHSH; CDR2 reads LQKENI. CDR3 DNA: TGTGCCAGCTCACCTCGGGGACAGGGGGGGGAGCAGTACTTC. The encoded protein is CASSPRGQGGEQYF.

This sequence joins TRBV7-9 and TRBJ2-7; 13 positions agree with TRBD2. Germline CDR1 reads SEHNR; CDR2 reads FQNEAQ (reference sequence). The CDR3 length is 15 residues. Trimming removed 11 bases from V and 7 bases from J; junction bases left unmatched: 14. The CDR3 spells CAPYTSGRASGEQYF. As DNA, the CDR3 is TGTGCCCCCTATACTAGCGGGAGGGCCTCTGGAGAGCAGTACTTC.

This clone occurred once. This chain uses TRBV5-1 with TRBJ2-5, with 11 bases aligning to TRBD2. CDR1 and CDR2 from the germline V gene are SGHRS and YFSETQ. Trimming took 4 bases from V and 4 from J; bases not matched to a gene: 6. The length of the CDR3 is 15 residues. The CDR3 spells CASSPSSGRLETQYF. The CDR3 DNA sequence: TGCGCCAGCAGCCCCTCTAGCGGGAGGTTAGAGACCCAGTACTTC.

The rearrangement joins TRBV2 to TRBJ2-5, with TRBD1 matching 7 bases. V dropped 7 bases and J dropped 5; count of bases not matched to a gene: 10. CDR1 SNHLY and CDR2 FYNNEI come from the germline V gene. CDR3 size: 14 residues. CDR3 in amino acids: CASIRTGFGETQYF. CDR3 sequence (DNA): TGTGCCAGCATCAGGACAGGCTTTGGGGAGACCCAGTACTTC. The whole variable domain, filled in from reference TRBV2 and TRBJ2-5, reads EPEVTQTPSHQVTQMGQEVILRCVPISNHLYFYWYRQILGQKVEFLVSFYNNEISEKSEIFDDQFSVERPDGSNFTLKIRSTKLEDSAMYFCASIRTGFGETQYFGPGTRLLVL.

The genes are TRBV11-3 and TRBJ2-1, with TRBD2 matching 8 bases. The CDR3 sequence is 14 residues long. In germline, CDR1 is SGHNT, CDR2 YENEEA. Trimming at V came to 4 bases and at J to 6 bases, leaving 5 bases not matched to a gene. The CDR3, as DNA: TGTGCCAGCAGCTCGCATAGCGGGACCAATGAGCAGTTCTTC. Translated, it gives CASSSHSGTNEQFF. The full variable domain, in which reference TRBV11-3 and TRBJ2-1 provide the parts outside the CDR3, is EAGVVQSPRYKIIEKKQPVAFWCNPISGHNTLYWYLQNLGQGPELLIRYENEEAVDDSQLPKDRFSAERLKGVDSTLKIQPAELGDSAVYLCASSSHSGTNEQFFGPGTRLTVL.

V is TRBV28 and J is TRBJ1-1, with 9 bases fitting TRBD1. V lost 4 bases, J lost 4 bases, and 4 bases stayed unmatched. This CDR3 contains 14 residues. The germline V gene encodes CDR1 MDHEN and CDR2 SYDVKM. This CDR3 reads CASSSGQGTTEAFF. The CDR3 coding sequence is TGTGCCAGCAGTTCGGGACAGGGAACCACTGAAGCTTTCTTT.

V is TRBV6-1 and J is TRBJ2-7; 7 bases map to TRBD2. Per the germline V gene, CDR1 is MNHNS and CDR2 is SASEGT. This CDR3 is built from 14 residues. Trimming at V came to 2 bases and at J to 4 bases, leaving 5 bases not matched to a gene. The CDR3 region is CASSERTSLYEQYF. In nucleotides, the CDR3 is TGTGCCAGCAGTGAAAGGACTAGTCTGTACGAGCAGTACTTC.

The CDR3 region has the DNA TGTGCCAGCAGTGAGTACGTGAGGCAGTTTGTAAATGGCTACACCTTC. It codes for CASSEYVRQFVNGYTF. The V and J genes are TRBV6-1 and TRBJ1-2; D unclear. The germline V gene encodes CDR1 MNHNS and CDR2 SASEGT. Trimming cost V 3 bases and J 6 bases, with 20 bases left between them. The CDR3 has 16 residues.

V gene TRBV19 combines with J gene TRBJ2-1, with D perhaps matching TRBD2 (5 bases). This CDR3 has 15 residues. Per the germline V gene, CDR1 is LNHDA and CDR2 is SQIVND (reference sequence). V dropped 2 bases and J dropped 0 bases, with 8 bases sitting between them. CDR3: CASSIKDFSYNEQFF. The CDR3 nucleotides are TGTGCCAGTAGTATAAAGGACTTCTCCTACAATGAGCAGTTCTTC.

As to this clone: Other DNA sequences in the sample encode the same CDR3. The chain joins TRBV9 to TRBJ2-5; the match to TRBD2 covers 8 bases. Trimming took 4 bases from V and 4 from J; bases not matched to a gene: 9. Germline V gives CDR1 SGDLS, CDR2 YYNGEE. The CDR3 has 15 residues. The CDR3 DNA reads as TGTGCCAGCAGCCCCCGGGGGGCGGGAGGAGAGACCCAGTACTTC. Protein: CASSPRGAGGETQYF. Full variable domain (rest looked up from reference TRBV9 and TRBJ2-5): DSGVTQTPKHLITATGQRVTLRCSPRSGDLSVYWYQQSLDQGLQFLIQYYNGEERAKGNILERFSAQQFPDLHSELNLSSLELGDSALYFCASSPRGAGGETQYFGPGTRLLVL.